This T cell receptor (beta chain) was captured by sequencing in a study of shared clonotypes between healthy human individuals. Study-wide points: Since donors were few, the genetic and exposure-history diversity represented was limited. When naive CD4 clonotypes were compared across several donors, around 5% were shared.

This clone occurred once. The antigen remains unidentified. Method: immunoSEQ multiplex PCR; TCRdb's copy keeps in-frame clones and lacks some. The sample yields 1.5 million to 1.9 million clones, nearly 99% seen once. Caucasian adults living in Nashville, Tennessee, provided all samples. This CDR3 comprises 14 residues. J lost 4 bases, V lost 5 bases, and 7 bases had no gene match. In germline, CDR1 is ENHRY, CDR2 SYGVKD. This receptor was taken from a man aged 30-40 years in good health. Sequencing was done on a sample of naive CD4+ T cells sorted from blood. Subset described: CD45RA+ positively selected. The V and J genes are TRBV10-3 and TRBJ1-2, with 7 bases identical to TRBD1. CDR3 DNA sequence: TGTGCCATCAGTCTACAGACAGGGTTCTATGGCTACACCTTC. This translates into CAISLQTGFYGYTF.